This T cell receptor beta chain was identified in a study of memory CD4+ T cells and cytomegalovirus serostatus (dated 2019 in TCRdb). Regarding the complete study: The cohort included approximately 35 healthy adults from Belgium, of whom 9 were CMV seropositive and 24 were CMV seronegative. To replicate a published TCR-based CMV serostatus classifier, the researchers sequenced the CD4+ memory TCRbeta repertoires of a Belgian cohort whose cytomegalovirus serostatus was known.

In the case of this clone: The antigen this receptor binds is unknown. Base qualities were left out, and no much larger clone turns up one base away.

Study-level results and caveats: Only CD4+CD45RO+ memory cells were sequenced, unlike the original study, which covered naive and memory CD4+ and CD8+ populations. For CMV serostatus prediction, a median bootstrapped AUC of about 0.95 was reached with the original framework, and a median bootstrapped AUC of around 0.89 was reached with a US-trained random forest. Of under 200 previously reported CMV-associated TCRbeta sequences, 60 to 85 appeared in the CD4+ memory repertoires, each in one to five individuals. A median bootstrapped AUC of around 0.94 with a 95% CI of 0.76-1.00 was achieved on the Belgian cohort by the original-framework classifier. Results were interpreted as suggesting that the CMV-associated TCR signature is largely present in the CD4+ memory repertoire.

Single viable CD3+CD4+CD8-CD45RO+ cells were sorted as memory CD4+ T cells on a FACSAria II. CMV serostatus was determined with a Roche Elecsys assay detecting serum IgG against CMV pp150, pp28, p38 and p52. Once the samples were thawed, total CD4+ T cells were enriched through positive selection using CD4 magnetic microbeads. The samples came from a different study that was designed specifically to examine the CD4+ T cell memory repertoire. Peripheral blood mononuclear cells were isolated and cryopreserved according to standard operating procedures, and serum was stored at -80 degrees C. CD3-PerCP (BW264/56), CD4-APC (RPA-T4), CD45RO-PE (UCHT1) and CD8-Pacific Orange (3B5) antibodies were used for staining, and non-viable cells were excluded with Sytox blue. Genomic DNA was extracted from sorted cells with the Quick-DNA Microprep Kit. TCRbeta DNA was amplified with the immunoSEQ hsTCRbeta kit following the manufacturer's protocol. TCRbeta libraries were sequenced on an Illumina MiSeq instrument. Per the source publication's procedure: After out-of-frame sequences were removed, 2,204,828 distinct TCRbeta sequences remained, averaging roughly 67,000 per individual. Each individual was scored using the number of 164 previously reported CMV-associated TCRbeta sequences that the individual carried and the total number of productive distinct TCRbeta sequences. A beta-binomial model was reimplemented in Python, and scikit-learn random forests with default parameters were trained on US cohort data. On the Belgian cohort, classifier performance was reported as the median AUC, along with percentile confidence intervals, across 10,000 bootstrap iterations. Imported from immuneACCESS, the table was reduced by TCRdb to in-frame sequences with V and J called. These copies leave out some clones; in studies compared against another copy, an unresolved V gene accounts for under half, and the cause of the remainder is not known. Clone size and the V and J calls come from that table; the DNA yielded D and trimming. The sample profile shows 40,000 or so clones; around 80% of them were found once. Together, the top ten hold 0.9% to 1.2% of the sample.

The germline V gene encodes CDR1 SEHNR and CDR2 FQNEAQ (reference sequence). Including the terminal cysteine and phenylalanine, the CDR3 comprises 15 residues. The only DNA kept is the CDR3, 45 bases in frame from the first base. V is cut by 2 bases and J by 7 bases, and the space between the germline ends is 18 bases. Sequenced input: memory CD4+ T cells from blood. This TCR derives from an adult in good health and CMV-seronegative. The chain links TRBV7-9 with TRBJ2-7, with no reliable assignment of the D segment. The CDR3 corresponds to CASSLLGGTHGEQYF. The DNA sequence follows: TGTGCCAGCAGCTTACTTGGCGGAACGCACGGGGAGCAGTACTTC.